This is a list of T cell receptor beta chains from one sample in a study of blood T cell repertoires in COVID-19. Here immunoSEQ multiplex PCR was the method, and the copy in TCRdb shows in-frame clones only, minus some. The sample comprises about 46,000 clones, 70% to 90% of which are singletons, and around a third rests with the top ten. The sample was peripheral blood. Receptor source: a woman older than 75 with COVID-19, enrolled during active disease. Each CDR3 is given with its conserved first and last residue. The D gene is left open where the match is weak.

D gene	V gene	J gene	CDR3 protein	CDR3 DNA
NA	TRBV6-5	TRBJ2-7	CASSYFQGTSYEQYF	TGTGCCAGCAGTTACTTCCAGGGGACCTCCTACGAGCAGTACTTC
NA	TRBV2	TRBJ1-4	CASRNRVGNEKLFF	TGTGCCAGCAGAAACAGGGTGGGAAATGAAAAACTGTTTTTT
TRBD1	TRBV5-6	TRBJ1-6	CASSSGTGDSPLHF	TGTGCCAGCAGCTCCGGGACAGGGGATTCACCCCTCCACTTT
NA	TRBV7-9	TRBJ1-2	CASSLQGHGGYTF	TGTGCCAGCAGCTTACAGGGCCACGGGGGCTACACCTTC
NA	TRBV18	TRBJ1-4	CASSPLWGRGEKLFF	TGTGCCAGCTCACCACTGTGGGGAAGGGGTGAAAAACTGTTTTTT
TRBD1	TRBV4-1	TRBJ2-7	CASSLGQTYEQYF	TGCGCCAGCAGCCTGGGACAGACCTACGAGCAGTACTTC
NA	TRBV12-5	TRBJ2-1	CASGLVGGHEQFF	TGTGCTAGTGGTTTGGTTGGCGGGCATGAGCAGTTCTTC
NA	TRBV6-5	TRBJ2-7	CASSYSVGFTYEQYF	TGTGCCAGCAGTTACTCAGTCGGGTTTACCTACGAGCAGTACTTC
NA	TRBV19	TRBJ2-1	CASSIGAGRSWNEQFF	TGTGCCAGTAGTATAGGTGCGGGTCGATCGTGGAATGAGCAGTTCTTC
NA	TRBV10-3	TRBJ2-2	CAIKDTANTGELFF	TGTGCCATCAAAGACACGGCCAACACCGGGGAGCTGTTTTTT
TRBD1	TRBV7-3	TRBJ2-3	CASSPPGTGTDTQYF	TGTGCCAGCAGCCCGCCCGGGACAGGCACAGATACGCAGTATTTT
TRBD1	TRBV6-5	TRBJ2-7	CASSSAGPGQGEQYF	TGTGCCAGCAGTTCGGCCGGCCCGGGACAGGGGGAGCAGTACTTC
TRBD1	TRBV5-4	TRBJ2-5	CASSGRTGQETQYF	TGTGCCAGCAGCGGTAGGACAGGGCAAGAGACCCAGTACTTC
NA	TRBV6-4	TRBJ2-7	CASSEQLSYEQYF	TGTGCCAGCAGTGAACAGCTTTCCTACGAGCAGTACTTC
TRBD1	TRBV5-6	TRBJ1-1	CASSSRQGNTEAFF	TGTGCCAGCAGCTCCCGACAGGGCAACACTGAAGCTTTCTTT
NA	TRBV7-2	TRBJ1-3	CASSPGVPSSGNTIYF	TGTGCCAGCAGCCCAGGGGTTCCTAGCTCTGGAAACACCATATATTTT
NA	TRBV28	TRBJ1-6	CASSSLGKGYNSPLHF	TGTGCCAGCAGTTCTCTCGGGAAGGGATATAATTCACCCCTCCACTTT
TRBD1	TRBV18	TRBJ2-1	CASSPAGQGVANEQFF	TGTGCCAGCTCACCAGCGGGACAGGGGGTTGCCAATGAGCAGTTCTTC
NA	TRBV7-2	TRBJ1-5	CASSPGHSVNQPQHF	TGTGCCAGCAGCCCGGGACACAGCGTTAATCAGCCCCAGCATTTT
TRBD2	TRBV5-4	TRBJ2-4	CASSWDAGGVVGIQYF	TGTGCCAGCAGCTGGGACGCGGGAGGGGTTGTGGGCATTCAGTACTTC